This T cell receptor beta chain emerged from a study of T cells after yellow fever vaccination. Study summary: It was SMART-Seq v4 Ultra Low Input that prepared the fractions with low cell numbers.

TCRdb used MiXCR to reprocess the 5' RACE reads, holding one entry per CDR3 protein. The data contain tens of thousands of distinct CDR3 sequences, around 7.1% of them singletons. This clonotype appeared a few times. Antigen unknown. Notes on the study in general: Clonotypes shared by both compartments, CD4 and CD8, made up a small share.

This CDR3 is built from 15 residues. Between the trimmed V and J ends, which lost 8 bases and 1 base, there was a span of 17 bases. Germline V lookup: CDR1 MNHNS, CDR2 SASEGT. The V call is TRBV6-1, the J call TRBJ1-1; D not certain. Specimen: CD8+ T cells sorted from PBMCs, collected 10 days after the first yellow fever vaccination. The receptor comes from a man aged 18 to 29 who received the YFV17D yellow fever vaccine. CDR3 nucleotides: TGTGCCAGCGGTCCCAGTCCCCTATCGAACACTGAAGCTTTCTTT. Translation: CASGPSPLSNTEAFF.